A selection of T cell receptor beta chains follows, all from one sample in a study of blood T cells in healthy people across ages. TCRdb reprocessed the 5' RACE reads via MiXCR and lists one record per CDR3 protein. The sample carries over 600,000 distinct CDR3 sequences, 35% to 50% recorded once. Sequencing used blood. The receptors here all came from a man aged 80 or over in good health. The CDR3 runs from the conserved cysteine through the conserved F or W. Each record gives: D gene, V gene, clone size, J gene, CDR3 DNA, CDR3 protein. A D gene is named only where the DNA matches it firmly. A clone size is listed for some rows: how often the clone was seen (once, few, many), or a class if it is expanded.

D gene: TRBD1; V gene: TRBV19; clone size: .; J gene: TRBJ2-1; CDR3 DNA: TGTGCCAGTAGCCCGCGGACAGGGGGCCAGAATGAGCAGTTCTTC; CDR3 protein: CASSPRTGGQNEQFF
D gene: .; V gene: TRBV7-2; clone size: .; J gene: TRBJ2-1; CDR3 DNA: TGTGCCAGCAGCTTAGGCACCAGGAAGGGCGGTGAGCAGTTCTTC; CDR3 protein: CASSLGTRKGGEQFF
D gene: TRBD2; V gene: TRBV4-2; clone size: .; J gene: TRBJ2-1; CDR3 DNA: TGTGCCAGCAGCCAAACGGGACTATATTACAATGAGCAGTTCTTC; CDR3 protein: CASSQTGLYYNEQFF
D gene: .; V gene: TRBV4-3; clone size: .; J gene: TRBJ2-3; CDR3 DNA: TGCGCCAGCAGCTCAGAAGTGTGGGGGGGCACAGATACGCAGTATTTT; CDR3 protein: CASSSEVWGGTDTQYF
D gene: .; V gene: TRBV3-1; clone size: .; J gene: TRBJ1-4; CDR3 DNA: TGTGCCAGCAGCCCCGCTAGATTCAGTAATGAAAAACTGTTTTTT; CDR3 protein: CASSPARFSNEKLFF
D gene: .; V gene: TRBV12-3/TRBV12-4; clone size: .; J gene: TRBJ2-7; CDR3 DNA: TGTGCCAGCAGTACGCGGGACTTCGACTACGAGCAGTACTTC; CDR3 protein: CASSTRDFDYEQYF
D gene: .; V gene: TRBV6-1; clone size: .; J gene: TRBJ2-6; CDR3 DNA: TGTGCCAGCAGTGAGCTAACAGGTATTGGGGCCAACGTCCTGACTTTC; CDR3 protein: CASSELTGIGANVLTF
D gene: .; V gene: TRBV19; clone size: .; J gene: TRBJ1-2; CDR3 DNA: TGTGCCAGTAGTTTAGACAGGACCTCTAACTATGGCTACACCTTC; CDR3 protein: CASSLDRTSNYGYTF
D gene: .; V gene: TRBV5-5; clone size: .; J gene: TRBJ1-2; CDR3 DNA: TGTGCCAGCAGCTTGGGGGGGCAGGACTATGGCTACACCTTC; CDR3 protein: CASSLGGQDYGYTF
D gene: .; V gene: TRBV10-3; clone size: few; J gene: TRBJ1-1; CDR3 DNA: TGTGCCATCAGTGACACAGTGATTGAAGCTTTCTTT; CDR3 protein: CAISDTVIEAFF
D gene: TRBD1; V gene: TRBV6-6; clone size: .; J gene: TRBJ2-1; CDR3 DNA: TGTGCCAGCAGAGGGACAGGGGGTCATTATGAGCAGTTCTTC; CDR3 protein: CASRGTGGHYEQFF
D gene: .; V gene: TRBV11-2; clone size: .; J gene: TRBJ2-1; CDR3 DNA: TGTGCCAGCAGCTTAGATCACGACTACTACAATGAGCAGTTCTTC; CDR3 protein: CASSLDHDYYNEQFF
D gene: TRBD1; V gene: TRBV24-1; clone size: few; J gene: TRBJ1-5; CDR3 DNA: TGTGCCACCAGTGATTTGAAGGGGGCCAATCAGCCCCAGCATTTT; CDR3 protein: CATSDLKGANQPQHF
D gene: .; V gene: TRBV6-2/TRBV6-3; clone size: .; J gene: TRBJ2-7; CDR3 DNA: TGTGCCAGCAGTTCTCCGGGGACCAAGAACTACGAGCAGTACTTC; CDR3 protein: CASSSPGTKNYEQYF
D gene: TRBD2; V gene: TRBV5-4; clone size: .; J gene: TRBJ2-1; CDR3 DNA: TGTGCCAGCAGCCCCTTAGGGCGGGGGGACTACAATGAGCAGTTCTTC; CDR3 protein: CASSPLGRGDYNEQFF
D gene: .; V gene: TRBV6-5; clone size: .; J gene: TRBJ2-2; CDR3 DNA: TGTGCCAGCAGTTATAATAGGAAGAACACCGGGGAGCTGTTTTTT; CDR3 protein: CASSYNRKNTGELFF
D gene: TRBD2; V gene: TRBV7-2; clone size: .; J gene: TRBJ2-3; CDR3 DNA: TGTGCCAGCAGTTACAGTAGCGGGAGGGCCGGAGACACAGATACGCAGTATTTT; CDR3 protein: CASSYSSGRAGDTDTQYF
D gene: TRBD2; V gene: TRBV7-9; clone size: once; J gene: TRBJ2-3; CDR3 DNA: TGTGCCAGCAGCTTAGCTCCCCTACTAGCGGGAGAGACAGATACGCAGTATTTT; CDR3 protein: CASSLAPLLAGETDTQYF
D gene: TRBD2; V gene: TRBV7-8; clone size: .; J gene: TRBJ2-3; CDR3 DNA: TGTGCCAGCAGCTTCGACTCTACGGGGGGGAGCACAGATACGCAGTATTTT; CDR3 protein: CASSFDSTGGSTDTQYF
D gene: TRBD2; V gene: TRBV28; clone size: .; J gene: TRBJ2-3; CDR3 DNA: TGTGCCAGCAGTCCGGGACTAGCGGTATTGAGTGGTACGCAGTATTTT; CDR3 protein: CASSPGLAVLSGTQYF
D gene: .; V gene: TRBV4-3; clone size: few; J gene: TRBJ2-3; CDR3 DNA: TGCGCCAGCAGCCAAAAAGGTGGCGTTTCAGCAGATACGCAGTATTTT; CDR3 protein: CASSQKGGVSADTQYF
D gene: .; V gene: TRBV20-1; clone size: .; J gene: TRBJ2-7; CDR3 DNA: TGCAGTGCGTACTCCTACGAGCAGTACTTC; CDR3 protein: CSAYSYEQYF
D gene: TRBD1; V gene: TRBV10-3; clone size: .; J gene: TRBJ2-1; CDR3 DNA: TGTGCCATCAGTGAGTCGAGGGACAGATACAATGAGCAGTTCTTC; CDR3 protein: CAISESRDRYNEQFF
D gene: TRBD1; V gene: TRBV7-9; clone size: many; J gene: TRBJ2-5; CDR3 DNA: TGTGCCAGCAGACAGGGGCGCCAAGAGACCCAGTACTTC; CDR3 protein: CASRQGRQETQYF
D gene: .; V gene: TRBV20-1; clone size: .; J gene: TRBJ2-1; CDR3 DNA: TGCAGTGCCGTGTCAAAACGGGAGCAGTTCTTC; CDR3 protein: CSAVSKREQFF
D gene: .; V gene: TRBV11-2; clone size: few; J gene: TRBJ2-7; CDR3 DNA: TGTGCCAGCAGCTTAGACAGGGTGCCCCGTTACGAGCAGTACTTC; CDR3 protein: CASSLDRVPRYEQYF
D gene: TRBD2; V gene: TRBV5-1; clone size: many; J gene: TRBJ2-5; CDR3 DNA: TGCGCCAGCAGCTTGCGGGGGGGCGAAACCCAGTACTTC; CDR3 protein: CASSLRGGETQYF
D gene: .; V gene: TRBV10-3; clone size: .; J gene: TRBJ1-1; CDR3 DNA: TGTGCCATCGGGCCTAACACAGAGAACACTGAAGCTTTCTTT; CDR3 protein: CAIGPNTENTEAFF
D gene: .; V gene: TRBV7-2; clone size: .; J gene: TRBJ1-4; CDR3 DNA: TGTGCCAGCAGCTTGTGGGTCAACCGAGGTGAAAAACTGTTTTTT; CDR3 protein: CASSLWVNRGEKLFF
D gene: TRBD2; V gene: TRBV20-1; clone size: .; J gene: TRBJ2-3; CDR3 DNA: TGCAGTGCCTTACTAGCGGGGGACGGGCCAGATACGCAGTATTTT; CDR3 protein: CSALLAGDGPDTQYF
D gene: .; V gene: TRBV5-1; clone size: .; J gene: TRBJ2-7; CDR3 DNA: TGCGCCAGCAGCCCGTGGGGTATAAATTACGAGCAGTACTTC; CDR3 protein: CASSPWGINYEQYF
D gene: .; V gene: TRBV5-1; clone size: many; J gene: TRBJ2-7; CDR3 DNA: TGCGCCAGCAGCCCTAGGGACGTATACGAGCAGTACTTC; CDR3 protein: CASSPRDVYEQYF
D gene: .; V gene: TRBV7-2; clone size: once; J gene: TRBJ1-2; CDR3 DNA: TGTGCCAGCAGCTCACAGCGGGGGGCGGACTATGGCTACACCTTC; CDR3 protein: CASSSQRGADYGYTF
D gene: .; V gene: TRBV20-1; clone size: .; J gene: TRBJ1-4; CDR3 DNA: TGCAGTGCTAGTAGGGGGTCAGCTAATGAAAAACTGTTTTTT; CDR3 protein: CSASRGSANEKLFF
D gene: TRBD1; V gene: TRBV14; clone size: few; J gene: TRBJ1-6; CDR3 DNA: TGTGCCAGCAGCTCGGACAGGGGTAATTCACCCCTCCACTTT; CDR3 protein: CASSSDRGNSPLHF
D gene: .; V gene: TRBV6-2/TRBV6-3; clone size: .; J gene: TRBJ2-7; CDR3 DNA: TGTGCCAGCAGTCGAGGTCGGGCTCTCGGCCGAGGGGGGGCTGATCGACGGTACTCCTACGAGCAGTACTTC; CDR3 protein: CASSRGRALGRGGADRRYSYEQYF
D gene: .; V gene: TRBV4-2; clone size: .; J gene: TRBJ1-2; CDR3 DNA: TGTGCCAGCAGCCAAGATGAGGGGCTCTATGGCTACACCTTC; CDR3 protein: CASSQDEGLYGYTF
D gene: TRBD2; V gene: TRBV20-1; clone size: many; J gene: TRBJ2-7; CDR3 DNA: TGCAGTGCTGGTCTTAGCGGGACCACCTACGAGCAGTACTTC; CDR3 protein: CSAGLSGTTYEQYF
D gene: .; V gene: TRBV29-1; clone size: few; J gene: TRBJ2-2; CDR3 DNA: TGCAGCGTCAGATACCCGAACACCGGGGAGCTGTTTTTT; CDR3 protein: CSVRYPNTGELFF
D gene: TRBD2; V gene: TRBV7-2; clone size: many; J gene: TRBJ2-1; CDR3 DNA: TGTGCCAGCAGCCACGCGGGGGGCAATGAGCAGTTCTTC; CDR3 protein: CASSHAGGNEQFF
D gene: TRBD1; V gene: TRBV5-1; clone size: .; J gene: TRBJ2-3; CDR3 DNA: TGCGCCAGCAGCTTCGACAGGGGGTCGCCAGATACGCAGTATTTT; CDR3 protein: CASSFDRGSPDTQYF
D gene: .; V gene: TRBV6-1; clone size: .; J gene: TRBJ1-5; CDR3 DNA: TGTGCCAGCAGCCCGGCGGGGGCCAATCCGCCCCAGCATTTT; CDR3 protein: CASSPAGANPPQHF
D gene: .; V gene: TRBV7-9; clone size: .; J gene: TRBJ1-3; CDR3 DNA: TGTGCCAGCAGCTTAGCGACCGGGTTTGAAAACACCATATATTTT; CDR3 protein: CASSLATGFENTIYF
D gene: .; V gene: TRBV27; clone size: .; J gene: TRBJ1-5; CDR3 DNA: TGTGCCAGCAGTCCCCTATCCGAAGGGGAGGCCAATCAGCCCCAGCATTTT; CDR3 protein: CASSPLSEGEANQPQHF
D gene: .; V gene: TRBV9; clone size: few; J gene: TRBJ2-6; CDR3 DNA: TGTGCCAGCAGCGCTCAGGGAAGCTCTGGGGCCAACGTCCTGACTTTC; CDR3 protein: CASSAQGSSGANVLTF
D gene: TRBD1; V gene: TRBV4-2; clone size: .; J gene: TRBJ1-6; CDR3 DNA: TGTGCCAGCAGCCATAGACAGGGTAATTCACCCCTCCACTTT; CDR3 protein: CASSHRQGNSPLHF
D gene: TRBD2; V gene: TRBV4-3; clone size: few; J gene: TRBJ2-1; CDR3 DNA: TGCGCCAGCAGCCAAGAAAGGGAGGGACGCTTACAGTTCTTC; CDR3 protein: CASSQEREGRLQFF
D gene: TRBD1; V gene: TRBV12-3/TRBV12-4; clone size: .; J gene: TRBJ1-5; CDR3 DNA: TGTGCCAGCAGTCTACAACAGGGGGCAGGTCAGCCCCAGCATTTT; CDR3 protein: CASSLQQGAGQPQHF
D gene: .; V gene: TRBV7-2; clone size: .; J gene: TRBJ2-3; CDR3 DNA: TGTGCCAGCAGCTCTGATCTAGCTGTGAGCACAGATACGCAGTATTTT; CDR3 protein: CASSSDLAVSTDTQYF
D gene: TRBD1; V gene: TRBV7-2; clone size: .; J gene: TRBJ2-1; CDR3 DNA: TGTGCCAGCAGCTTAAATACAGGGGCAAGGGAGCAGTTCTTC; CDR3 protein: CASSLNTGAREQFF
D gene: .; V gene: TRBV5-1; clone size: .; J gene: TRBJ2-5; CDR3 DNA: TGCGCCAGCAGCTTGGTTCCAGAGGCGGAGACCCAGTACTTC; CDR3 protein: CASSLVPEAETQYF
D gene: TRBD2; V gene: TRBV20-1; clone size: .; J gene: TRBJ2-7; CDR3 DNA: TGCAGTGCTGGACTAGCGGGGGCCCTCTACGAGCAGTACTTC; CDR3 protein: CSAGLAGALYEQYF
D gene: TRBD1; V gene: TRBV30; clone size: few; J gene: TRBJ2-1; CDR3 DNA: TGTGCCTGGAGTGTTTCTGACAGGGATTCCTACAATGAGCAGTTCTTC; CDR3 protein: CAWSVSDRDSYNEQFF
D gene: .; V gene: TRBV20-1; clone size: few; J gene: TRBJ2-7; CDR3 DNA: TGCAGTGCTGTATATGGCGAGCAGTACTTC; CDR3 protein: CSAVYGEQYF